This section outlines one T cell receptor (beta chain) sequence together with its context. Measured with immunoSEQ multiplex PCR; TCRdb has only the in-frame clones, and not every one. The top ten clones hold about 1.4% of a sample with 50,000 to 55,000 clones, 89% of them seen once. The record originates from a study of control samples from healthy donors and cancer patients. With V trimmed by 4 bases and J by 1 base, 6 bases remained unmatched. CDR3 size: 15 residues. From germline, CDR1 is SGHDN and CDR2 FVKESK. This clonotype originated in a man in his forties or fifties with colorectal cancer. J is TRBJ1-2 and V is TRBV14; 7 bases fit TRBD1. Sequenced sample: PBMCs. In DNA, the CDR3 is TGTGCCAGCAGCCGGGGGACAGTTTTTAACTATGGCTACACCTTC. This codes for CASSRGTVFNYGYTF.